This T cell receptor (beta chain) was documented in a study of neurological immune-mediated disorders. Study-wide findings and caveats: Expanded clones shared no identical CDR3 amino acid sequences across subjects, which suggested private TCR-beta repertoires in all groups.

This clonotype was observed at least ten times. Its target is unknown. Germline-derived CDR1 and CDR2 are MNHEY and SVGEGT. The CDR3 is made up of 15 amino acids. The V segment lost 5 bases and the J segment 2 bases; nucleotides outside the gene matches: 7. From 2 million PBMCs stored at -80 C, the unsorted libraries were generated. In TCRdb, the 5' RACE reads were re-called with MiXCR into one record per CDR3 protein. Of approximately 32,000 distinct CDR3 sequences listed, about 16% are singletons. The sequence came from a man between 65 and 80 years old in good health. V gene TRBV6-2 or TRBV6-3 combines with J gene TRBJ2-5; 8 bases align to TRBD2. The specimen sequenced was PBMCs. CDR3 in amino acids: CASSQRTSRQETQYF. The CDR3 DNA is TGTGCCAGCAGTCAACGGACTAGCAGGCAAGAGACCCAGTACTTC.